This TCR beta chain was sequenced in a study of T-cell memory formation after mild COVID-19. Trimming pared 5 bases from V and 2 bases from J, leaving 17 bases between. Germline V gives CDR1 MNHEY, CDR2 SVGEGT. CDR3 length: 16 residues. Worth noting for this clonotype: Its antigen is not identified.

Study results and caveats: Unconfirmed was the SARS-CoV-2 specificity of second-wave clones that peaked on day 37.

TCRdb ran MiXCR on the 5' RACE reads and lists one entry per CDR3 protein. The table includes 250,000 or so distinct CDR3 sequences, about a sixth detected once. The V call is TRBV6-2 or TRBV6-3, the J call TRBJ2-3; possibly TRBD2 for D (5 bases). The source is a man aged 18 to 30 who had mild COVID-19 (a few samples of this study predate the infection). Cell type and time point are not known. Input material: PBMCs or a T cell subset sorted from them (not recorded which). DNA of the CDR3: TGTGCCAGCAGTCCCCGGGAAACCGGGTTCACAGATACGCAGTATTTT. Residues: CASSPRETGFTDTQYF.